The 10 T cell receptor beta chains given below trace back to one sample, sequenced in a study of blood T cells in healthy people across ages. Together with a sample-barcoded 5' primer, a J-beta primer mix was included in a second PCR lasting about 6 to 11 cycles. TCRdb used MiXCR to reprocess the 5' RACE reads, holding one entry per CDR3 protein. The table has 1.5 million to 2 million distinct CDR3 sequences, around half seen once. The sequenced material came from blood. The source of these receptors is a woman between 35 and 50 years old in good health.

The chain links TRBV20-1 to TRBJ2-5; TRBD2 matches at 12 bases. Germline CDR1 DFQATT, CDR2 SNEGSKA (reference sequence). The CDR3 has 16 residues. The ends lost 3 bases at V and 4 bases at J; junction bases unmatched: 9. The CDR3 DNA follows: TGCAGTGCTAGCTATCTAGCGGGGGGGTTCCGAGAGACCCAGTACTTC. Amino acid sequence: CSASYLAGGFRETQYF.

The V call is TRBV6-2 or TRBV6-3, the J call TRBJ2-1, with D perhaps matching TRBD2 (5 bases). The ends were cut back, 2 bases at V and 4 bases at J, with 12 bases in the middle. Germline loops: CDR1 MNHEY, CDR2 SVGEGT. The CDR3 consists of 15 residues. CDR3: CASSYGSGGYNEQFF. CDR3 nucleotide sequence: TGTGCCAGCAGTTACGGATCCGGCGGGTACAATGAGCAGTTCTTC.

The chain has TRBV6-7 and TRBJ2-1; 9 nucleotides match TRBD1. TRBV6-7 is an ORF, and what it does is uncertain. The ends lost 0 bases at V and 5 bases at J; junction bases unmatched: 14. CDR3 size: 19 residues. CDR3 DNA sequence: TGTGCCAGCAGTTACTCGAGGGGAGGAAGGGGACAGGGTCACAATGAGCAGTTCTTC. Its translation: CASSYSRGGRGQGHNEQFF.

This clonotype has more than one count but fewer than ten. V and J are TRBV27 and TRBJ2-3; TRBD2 matches at 7 bases. Germline V CDR1 and CDR2: MNHEY, SMNVEV (reference sequence). V lost 5 bases and J lost 3; bases outside the gene matches: 5. The CDR3 sequence is 14 residues long. In nucleotides, the CDR3 is TGTGCCAGCAGTATCGACGGGGGGACAGATACGCAGTATTTT. It translates to CASSIDGGTDTQYF.

V and J are TRBV11-1 and TRBJ2-3, with TRBD1 matching 8 bases. This CDR3 region has 16 residues. The germline gives CDR1 SGHAT, CDR2 FQDESV (reference sequence). V shed 5 bases, J shed 1 base, and the junction held 8 bases outside the gene matches. The chain's CDR3 is CASSARDRRRTDTQYF. CDR3 DNA: TGTGCCAGCAGCGCACGGGACAGGCGACGCACAGATACGCAGTATTTT.

The chain is built from TRBV5-6 and TRBJ2-3, with D perhaps TRBD1 or TRBD2 (6 bases each). The CDR3 is 18 amino acids. From germline, CDR1 is SGHDT and CDR2 YYEEEE. V gave up 4 bases and J gave up 2 bases, with 23 bases separating them. The chain's CDR3 is CASSQKGGGLRYTDTQYF. Here the CDR3 DNA reads TGTGCCAGCAGCCAAAAGGGGGGTGGACTTCGGTACACAGATACGCAGTATTTT.

This clonotype occurred once. The chain recombines TRBV9 with TRBJ2-6, with 11 positions matching TRBD1. The germline V gene has CDR1 SGDLS and CDR2 YYNGEE. Trimming at V came to 0 bases and at J to 2 bases, leaving 13 bases not matched to a gene. This CDR3 is 21 amino acids long. Written as DNA, the CDR3 is TGTGCCAGCAGCGTAGCGGTAAGGGGTTGGACAGGGGGCGCTGGGGCCAACGTCCTGACTTTC. Translating it yields CASSVAVRGWTGGAGANVLTF.

This clonotype has a count of ten or more. The gene calls are TRBV20-1 and TRBJ2-3; a possible D gene is TRBD1 (5 bases). The V and J ends lost 6 bases and 2 bases respectively, with 9 bases between them. This CDR3 contains 12 residues. Germline V lookup: CDR1 DFQATT, CDR2 SNEGSKA (reference sequence). CDR3 nucleotides: TGCAGTGCGGCGGACAACACAGATACGCAGTATTTT. This translates into CSAADNTDTQYF.

This chain connects TRBV11-2 to TRBJ2-5, with D possibly TRBD2 on 5 matching bases. V gave up 5 bases and J gave up 2 bases, with 15 bases separating them. The V gene's germline CDR1 is SGHAT and CDR2 FQNNGV. The CDR3 runs to 15 residues. This CDR3 is CASSIDGVGQETQYF. CDR3 in DNA: TGTGCCAGCAGCATTGACGGGGTTGGTCAAGAGACCCAGTACTTC. Based on the CDR3 plus reference TRBV11-2 and TRBJ2-5, the full variable domain is EAGVAQSPRYKIIEKRQSVAFWCNPISGHATLYWYQQILGQGPKLLIQFQNNGVVDDSQLPKDRFSAERLKGVDSTLKIQPAKLEDSAVYLCASSIDGVGQETQYFGPGTRLLVL.

The chain employs TRBV4-3 and TRBJ2-3, with D perhaps matching TRBD2 (6 bases). The germline V gene encodes CDR1 LGHNA and CDR2 YSLEER. The CDR3 is 15 amino acids. The V and J ends lost 0 bases and 4 bases respectively, with 11 bases between them. The CDR3 protein is CASSQDRGTPDTQYF. The CDR3 DNA reads TGCGCCAGCAGCCAAGATCGGGGGACCCCAGATACGCAGTATTTT.